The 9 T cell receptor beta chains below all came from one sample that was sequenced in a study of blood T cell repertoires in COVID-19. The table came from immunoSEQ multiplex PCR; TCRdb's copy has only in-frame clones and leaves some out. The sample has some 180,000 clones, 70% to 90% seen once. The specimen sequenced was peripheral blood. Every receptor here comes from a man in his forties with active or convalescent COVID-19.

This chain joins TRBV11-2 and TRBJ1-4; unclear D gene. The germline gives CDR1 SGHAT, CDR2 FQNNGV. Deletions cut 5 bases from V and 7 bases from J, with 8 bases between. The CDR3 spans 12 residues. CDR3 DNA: TGTGCCAGCAGCGTCGGACTTGAAAAACTGTTTTTT. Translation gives CASSVGLEKLFF.

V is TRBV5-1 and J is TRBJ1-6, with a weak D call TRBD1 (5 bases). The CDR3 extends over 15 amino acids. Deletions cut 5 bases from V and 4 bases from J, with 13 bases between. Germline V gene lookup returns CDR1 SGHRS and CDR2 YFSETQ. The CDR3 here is CASRAGYYYNSPLHF. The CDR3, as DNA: TGCGCCAGCAGGGCAGGGTATTATTATAATTCACCCCTCCACTTT.

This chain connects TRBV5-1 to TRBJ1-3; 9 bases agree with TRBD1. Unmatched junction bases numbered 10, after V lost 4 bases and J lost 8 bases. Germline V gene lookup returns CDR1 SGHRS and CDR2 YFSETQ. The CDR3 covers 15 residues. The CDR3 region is CASSRDRGGSDTIYF. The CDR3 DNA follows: TGCGCCAGCAGCCGCGACAGGGGGGGTTCGGACACCATATATTTT.

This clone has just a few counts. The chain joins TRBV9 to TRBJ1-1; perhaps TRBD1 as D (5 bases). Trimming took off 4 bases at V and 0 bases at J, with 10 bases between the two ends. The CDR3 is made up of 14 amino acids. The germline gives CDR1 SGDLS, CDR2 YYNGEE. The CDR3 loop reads CASSPQGMNTEAFF. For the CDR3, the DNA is TGTGCCAGCAGCCCTCAGGGAATGAACACTGAAGCTTTCTTT.

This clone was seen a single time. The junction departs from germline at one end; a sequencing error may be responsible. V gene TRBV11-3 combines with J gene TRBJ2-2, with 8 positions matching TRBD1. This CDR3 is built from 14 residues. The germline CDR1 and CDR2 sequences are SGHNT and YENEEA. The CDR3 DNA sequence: TGTGCTAGCAAGGGACAGGCTAACACCGGGGAGCTGTTTTTT. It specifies CASKGQANTGELFF.

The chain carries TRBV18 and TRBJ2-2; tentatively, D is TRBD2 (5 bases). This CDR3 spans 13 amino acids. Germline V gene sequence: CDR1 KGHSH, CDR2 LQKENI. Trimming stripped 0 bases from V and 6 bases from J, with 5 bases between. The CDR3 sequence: CASSPPGAGELFF. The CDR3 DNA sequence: TGTGCCAGCTCACCACCCGGGGCCGGGGAGCTGTTTTTT.

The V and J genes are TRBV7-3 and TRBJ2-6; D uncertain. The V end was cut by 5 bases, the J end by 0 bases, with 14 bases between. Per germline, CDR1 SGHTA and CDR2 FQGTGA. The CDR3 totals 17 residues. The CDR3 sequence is CASSLRLGDSGANVLTF. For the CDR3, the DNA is TGTGCCAGCAGCCTTCGGCTCGGAGACTCTGGGGCCAACGTCCTGACTTTC. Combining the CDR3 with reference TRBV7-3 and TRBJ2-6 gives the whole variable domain GAGVSQTPSNKVTEKGKYVELRCDPISGHTALYWYRQSLGQGPEFLIYFQGTGAADDSGLPNDRFFAVRPEGSVSTLKIQRTERGDSAVYLCASSLRLGDSGANVLTFGAGSRLTVL.

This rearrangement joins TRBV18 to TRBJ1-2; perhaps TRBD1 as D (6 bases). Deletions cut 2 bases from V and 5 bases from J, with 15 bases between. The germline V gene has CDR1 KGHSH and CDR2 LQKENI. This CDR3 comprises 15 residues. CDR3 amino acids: CASSPSRGDRYGYTF. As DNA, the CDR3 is TGTGCCAGCTCACCATCCAGGGGCGATCGGTATGGCTACACCTTC.

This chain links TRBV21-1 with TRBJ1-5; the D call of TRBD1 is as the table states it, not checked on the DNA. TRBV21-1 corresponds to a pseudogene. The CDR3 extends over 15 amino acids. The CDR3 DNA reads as TGTGCCAGCAGCAGACTGGGGACAGTCAATCAGCCCCAGCATTTT. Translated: CASSRLGTVNQPQHF.